The present T cell receptor beta chain was sequenced within a study of shared clonotypes between healthy human individuals. The wider study: CD8 memory received one plate per donor, CD8 naive two, CD4 memory three and CD4 naive three.

As concerns this clone: Its antigen is unidentified.

Findings and limits, study-wide: There were few donors, and this limited the genetic and exposure-history diversity represented. Despite large depth, sorted-subset datasets appeared incompletely sequenced.

Here immunoSEQ multiplex PCR was the method, and the copy in TCRdb shows in-frame clones only, minus some. Among over a million clones listed, roughly 96% were seen once. V gave up 6 bases and J gave up 4 bases; unmatched junction bases: 11. CDR3 size: 15 residues. The germline V gene has CDR1 MNHEY and CDR2 SVGAGI. The sequenced sample consisted of naive CD4+ T cells sorted from blood. Subset meaning: CD45RA+ positively selected. The clonotype originates from a man aged 30 to 45 in good health. The rearrangement links TRBV6-5 to TRBJ1-1, with TRBD1 matching over 7 bases. The CDR3 is CASREPTGAFTEAFF. The CDR3 nucleotides read TGTGCCAGCAGAGAGCCTACAGGGGCGTTCACTGAAGCTTTCTTT.